This T cell receptor beta chain was sequenced in a study of memory CD4+ T cells and cytomegalovirus serostatus (dated by TCRdb to about 2019). Study-wide context: The cohort comprised 35 or so healthy Belgian adults, 9 CMV seropositive and around 24 CMV seronegative. To replicate a published TCR-based CMV serostatus classifier, the study sequenced CD4+ memory TCRbeta repertoires from a Belgian cohort whose cytomegalovirus serostatus was known.

Sequences MGHRA (CDR1) and YSYEKL (CDR2) are obtained from the germline V gene. V is reduced by 4 bases and J by 2 bases, leaving a spacing of 10 bases between them. From the cysteine up to the phenylalanine, the CDR3 has a length of 14 residues. The retained sequence is limited to the CDR3, 42 bases, with the frame set at the first base. Genomic DNA was extracted from sorted cells with the Quick-DNA Microprep Kit. Amplification of TCRbeta DNA was done with the immunoSEQ hsTCRbeta kit, following the protocol from the manufacturer. An Illumina MiSeq instrument was used to sequence the TCRbeta libraries. As for the original processing: Following removal of out-of-frame sequences, 2.4 million or so distinct TCRbeta sequences were retained, with an average of around 70,000 per individual. Each individual was scored by the count of 150 to 200 previously reported CMV-associated TCRbeta sequences and the total productive distinct TCRbeta count. A beta-binomial model was reimplemented in Python, and scikit-learn random forests with default parameters were trained on US cohort data. Classifier performance on the Belgian cohort was reported as the median AUC with percentile confidence intervals calculated over 10,000 bootstrap iterations. The source is immuneACCESS, and TCRdb retained only in-frame sequences with V and J called. Part of the clones is not carried over; for the studies checked, unresolved V genes explain less than half of this, and the remainder is unexplained. Clonal size and the V and J genes are those of that table, whereas D and trimming came from the DNA. This sample gives around 84,000 clones in total; 80% of them show up just once. The top ten clonotypes cover around 0.78% of the sample.

Paper-wide results and their limitations: The results were interpreted as suggesting that the CMV-associated TCR signature is mostly present in the CD4+ memory repertoire. Only CD4+CD45RO+ memory cells were sequenced, unlike the original study, which covered naive and memory CD4+ and CD8+ populations. Among the 164 previously reported CMV-associated TCRbeta sequences, 67 showed up in the CD4+ memory repertoires, with each one found in between one and five individuals. The original-framework classifier achieved a median bootstrapped AUC of approximately 0.96 with a 95% CI of 0.76-1.00 on the Belgian cohort. For predicting CMV serostatus, the median bootstrapped AUC was about 0.95 using the original framework and approximately 0.9 using a US-trained random forest.

Regarding this clone: The antigen it recognizes is unknown. No base quality values were provided; no much bigger clone lies one nucleotide off.

Single viable CD3+CD4+CD8-CD45RO+ cells were sorted as memory CD4+ T cells on a FACSAria II. CMV serostatus was assessed using a Roche Elecsys assay, by which serum IgG against CMV pp150, pp28, p38 and p52 was detected. Once the samples were thawed, total CD4+ T cells were enriched through positive selection using CD4 magnetic microbeads. Samples originated from another study that specifically interrogated the CD4+ T cell memory repertoire. Following standard operating procedures, peripheral blood mononuclear cells were isolated and cryopreserved, while serum was kept at -80 degrees C. Staining used CD3-PerCP (BW264/56), CD4-APC (RPA-T4), CD45RO-PE (UCHT1) and CD8-Pacific Orange (3B5) antibodies, with Sytox blue excluding non-viable cells.

The TCR sequence derives from an adult in good health and CMV-seronegative. Sequenced: memory CD4+ T cells from blood. The chain couples TRBV4-1 to TRBJ2-3; the D segment cannot be called with confidence. The DNA sequence is TGCGCCAGCAGCCTTGAACCCCTCACAGATACGCAGTATTTT. Its coded protein is CASSLEPLTDTQYF.